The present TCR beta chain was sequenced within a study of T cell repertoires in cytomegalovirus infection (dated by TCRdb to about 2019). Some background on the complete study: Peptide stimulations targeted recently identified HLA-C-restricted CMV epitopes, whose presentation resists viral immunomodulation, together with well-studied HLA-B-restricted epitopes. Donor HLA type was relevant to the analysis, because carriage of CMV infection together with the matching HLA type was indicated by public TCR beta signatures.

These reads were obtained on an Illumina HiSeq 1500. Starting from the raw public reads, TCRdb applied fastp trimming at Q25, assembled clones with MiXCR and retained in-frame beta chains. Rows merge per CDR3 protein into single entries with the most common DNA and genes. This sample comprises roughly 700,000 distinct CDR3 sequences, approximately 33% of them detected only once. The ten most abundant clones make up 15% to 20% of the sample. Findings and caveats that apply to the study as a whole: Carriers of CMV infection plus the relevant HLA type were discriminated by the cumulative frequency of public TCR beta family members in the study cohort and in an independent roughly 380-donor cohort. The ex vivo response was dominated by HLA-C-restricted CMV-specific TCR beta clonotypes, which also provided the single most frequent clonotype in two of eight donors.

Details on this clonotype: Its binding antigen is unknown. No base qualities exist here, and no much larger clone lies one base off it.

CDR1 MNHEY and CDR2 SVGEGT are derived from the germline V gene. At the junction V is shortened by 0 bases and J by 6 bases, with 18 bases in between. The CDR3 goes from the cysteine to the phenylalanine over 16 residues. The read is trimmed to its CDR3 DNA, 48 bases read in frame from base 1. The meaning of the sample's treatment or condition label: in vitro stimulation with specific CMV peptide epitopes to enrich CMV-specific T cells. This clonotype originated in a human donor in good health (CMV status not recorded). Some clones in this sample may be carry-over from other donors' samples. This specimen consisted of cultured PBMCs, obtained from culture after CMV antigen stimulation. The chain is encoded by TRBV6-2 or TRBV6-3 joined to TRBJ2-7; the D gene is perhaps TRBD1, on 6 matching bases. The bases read TGTGCCAGCAGTTACTCCCGGGACAAATCCCCGGGCGAGCAGTACTTC. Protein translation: CASSYSRDKSPGEQYF.